The T cell receptor (beta chain) under discussion was sequenced for a study of OX40 agonist ivuxolimab in advanced cancers. Germline V CDR1 and CDR2: SNHLY, FYNNEI. This CDR3 spans 18 amino acids. Trimming removed 4 bases from V and 4 bases from J, with 23 bases in between. Method: immunoSEQ multiplex PCR; TCRdb's copy keeps in-frame clones and lacks some. The sample consists of 50,000 to 80,000 clones, approximately 89% of them appearing once. The starting material was CD4+ or CD8+ T cells sorted from blood, obtained in a trial of the OX40 agonist ivuxolimab. The chain couples TRBV2 to TRBJ1-5; no reliable D call. This TCR was sampled from an adult with an advanced solid tumor such as melanoma, head and neck, liver or kidney cancer. CDR3 protein: CASSAQLAGPATNQPQHF. In DNA, the CDR3 is TGTGCCAGCAGTGCACAACTCGCCGGGCCAGCGACGAATCAGCCCCAGCATTTT.